Below, 27 T cell receptor beta chains from the same sample are listed, as sequenced in a study of T cell repertoires in cytomegalovirus infection. No cognate antigen is known for these TCRs. Via MiXCR, TCRdb re-called the reads, giving one row per CDR3 protein. In the table there are tens of thousands of distinct CDR3 sequences, approximately 40% of which are singletons. Sample: CD8+ T cells from cultured PBMCs, taken from culture after CMV antigen stimulation. The receptors shown here come from a human donor in good health (CMV status not recorded). Some clones in this sample may be carry-over from other donors' samples.

V and J are TRBV7-2 and TRBJ1-5; TRBD1 matches 9 bases. This CDR3 region has 16 residues. V lost 3 bases to trimming and J lost 2 bases; unmatched junction nucleotides: 5. Germline loops: CDR1 SGHTA, CDR2 FQGNSA. CDR3 sequence: CASSFSGQGGNQPQHF. In nucleotides, the CDR3 is TGTGCCAGCAGCTTTTCGGGACAGGGAGGCAATCAGCCCCAGCATTTT.

J is TRBJ2-5 and V is TRBV7-2; the D gene could be TRBD1 or TRBD2 (5 bases each). From germline, CDR1 is SGHTA and CDR2 FQGNSA. This CDR3 spans 12 amino acids. The ends were cut back, 5 bases at V and 7 bases at J, with 11 bases in the middle. CDR3 nucleotides: TGTGCCAGCAGCCGGGACGTGGGGACCCAGTACTTC. Translating it yields CASSRDVGTQYF.

The chain has TRBV28 and TRBJ2-7, with D hard to call. This CDR3 comprises 13 residues. Trimming cost V 8 bases and J 5 bases, with 16 bases left between them. Germline CDR1 is MDHEN and CDR2 is SYDVKM. The CDR3 bases are TGTGCCAGCGGCTTAAACGGCGTGGACGAGCAGTACTTC. Translation: CASGLNGVDEQYF. Full variable domain (rest looked up from reference TRBV28 and TRBJ2-7): DVKVTQSSRYLVKRTGEKVFLECVQDMDHENMFWYRQDPGLGLRLIYFSYDVKMKEKGDIPEGYSVSREKKERFSLILESASTNQTSMYLCASGLNGVDEQYFGPGTRLTVT.

This chain uses TRBV6-6 with TRBJ2-7; 7 bases line up with TRBD2. The germline gives CDR1 MNHNY, CDR2 SVGAGI (reference sequence). Germline trimming cut 4 bases from V and 4 bases from J; bases unmatched to any gene: 13. The CDR3 has 16 amino acids. The CDR3 loop is CASSSSGERGFYEQYF. The CDR3 bases are TGTGCCAGCAGTTCCTCAGGCGAGCGGGGCTTTTACGAGCAGTACTTC.

The chain combines TRBV11-1 with TRBJ2-7, with D tentatively TRBD2 (5 bases). Trimming removed 5 bases from V and 3 bases from J, with 11 bases in between. The CDR3 length is 13 residues. From germline, CDR1 is SGHAT and CDR2 FQDESV (reference sequence). As DNA, the CDR3 is TGTGCCAGCAGCCCCCCGGGGAACTACGAGCAGTACTTC. Its translation is CASSPPGNYEQYF. Combining the CDR3 with reference TRBV11-1 and TRBJ2-7 gives the whole variable domain EAEVAQSPRYKITEKSQAVAFWCDPISGHATLYWYRQILGQGPELLVQFQDESVVDDSQLPKDRFSAERLKGVDSTLKIQPAELGDSAMYLCASSPPGNYEQYFGPGTRLTVT.

The rearrangement uses TRBV25-1 and TRBJ2-2; D possibly corresponds to TRBD1 (6 bases). Trimming left V 1 base short and J 2 bases short, with 20 bases between. The CDR3 has 19 amino acids. Germline CDR1 is MGHDK and CDR2 is SYGVNS. The CDR3 coding sequence is TGTGCCAGCAGTGAATCACAGGAGCCAGGGGAAATAAACACCGGGGAGCTGTTTTTT. Its translation: CASSESQEPGEINTGELFF.

V gene TRBV6-2 or TRBV6-3 combines with J gene TRBJ1-4; 7 nucleotides agree with TRBD1. V lost 7 bases to trimming and J lost 7 bases; unmatched junction nucleotides: 15. Germline CDR1 reads MNHEY; CDR2 reads SVGEGT. The CDR3 runs 16 residues. The CDR3 here is CASTRWEGAWSEKLFF. The DNA for the CDR3 is TGTGCCAGCACCCGATGGGAGGGGGCTTGGAGTGAAAAACTGTTTTTT.

About this clonotype itself: Mismatch with germline at one junction end may stem from a read error. The chain joins TRBV5-3 to TRBJ1-1; D call uncertain. TRBV5-3 is noted as an ORF with a role that remains uncertain. The CDR3 totals 14 residues. Written as DNA, the CDR3 is TGTGCCAGCAGCTTGGTCGCAACGGACACTGAAGCTTTCTTT. Residues: CASSLVATDTEAFF.

This clonotype was counted a few times. This rearrangement joins TRBV6-1 to TRBJ1-6; a possible D gene is TRBD1 (5 bases). V shed 2 bases and J shed 7 bases, with 9 bases lying between them. Germline CDR1 reads MNHNS; CDR2 reads SASEGT. The CDR3 runs to 14 residues. CDR3 in amino acids: CASSELGTNSPLHF. In DNA form, the CDR3 reads TGTGCCAGCAGTGAACTGGGGACCAATTCACCCCTCCACTTT.

The rearrangement links TRBV5-1 to TRBJ2-3; D gene uncertain. CDR3 length equals 13 residues. V was shortened by 2 bases and J by 4 bases, with 8 bases between the two germline ends. Germline lookup yields CDR1 SGHRS and CDR2 YFSETQ. CDR3 loop: CASSLDGADTQYF. The CDR3 DNA reads as TGCGCCAGCAGCTTAGACGGAGCAGATACGCAGTATTTT.

This clonotype has a handful of counts. J is TRBJ2-2 and V is TRBV6-6; tentative D call: TRBD2 (5 bases). This CDR3 contains 15 residues. CDR1 is MNHNY, CDR2 SVGAGI, per germline (reference sequence). The V gene lost 0 bases and the J gene lost 1 base, with 6 bases spanning the gap. In nucleotides, the CDR3 is TGTGCCAGCAGTTACTCGGAGGAGAACACCGGGGAGCTGTTTTTT. Translation: CASSYSEENTGELFF.

The rearrangement joins TRBV29-1 to TRBJ2-2; 8 bases align to TRBD1. This CDR3 has 16 amino acids. J was trimmed by 2 bases and V by 3 bases; bases with no gene match: 8. CDR1 SQVTM and CDR2 ANQGSEA come from the germline V gene. CDR3 bases: TGCAGCGTTGACGGGACAGGTGGTAGTAACACCGGGGAGCTGTTTTTT. Protein sequence: CSVDGTGGSNTGELFF.

The J gene is TRBJ1-2, the V gene TRBV7-9; 7 positions match TRBD1. The V gene's germline CDR1 is SEHNR and CDR2 FQNEAQ (reference sequence). The V and J ends lost 4 bases and 0 bases, in that order; junction bases with no gene match: 8. This CDR3 region has 16 residues. The CDR3 bases are TGTGCCAGCAGCTCAACCGAGGACAGGCCTAACTATGGCTACACCTTC. Protein: CASSSTEDRPNYGYTF.

The rearrangement joins TRBV20-1 to TRBJ2-7; the D gene could be TRBD1 or TRBD2 (5 bases each). The CDR3 covers 13 residues. V was cut by 6 bases and J by 0 bases, with 12 bases left in between. CDR1 and CDR2 from the germline V gene are DFQATT and SNEGSKA (reference sequence). The CDR3: CSARRDGSYEQYF. The CDR3, as DNA: TGCAGTGCCCGCCGGGACGGCTCCTACGAGCAGTACTTC.

This clonotype was seen a few times. The J gene is TRBJ2-1, the V gene TRBV12-3 or TRBV12-4; a possible D gene is TRBD2 (6 bases). V gave up 3 bases and J gave up 6 bases, with 9 bases separating them. This CDR3 contains 13 residues. CDR3 amino acids: CASSFWGGNEQFF. In nucleotides, the CDR3 is TGTGCCAGCAGTTTTTGGGGAGGCAATGAGCAGTTCTTC.

DNA of the CDR3: TGTGCCAGCAGCTTAGCAGGTGGACCCGGGACAGGGAGAACTAATGAAAAACTGTTTTTT. It encodes CASSLAGGPGTGRTNEKLFF. The V gene is TRBV7-6, the J gene TRBJ1-4, with TRBD1 matching over 9 bases. CDR1 is SGHVS, CDR2 FNYEAQ, per germline. The CDR3 length is 20 residues. V shed 0 bases and J 1 base; nucleotides not matched to a gene: 12.

The chain has TRBV7-9 and TRBJ1-1, with a weak D call TRBD1 (6 bases). Deletions cut 4 bases from V and 0 bases from J, with 15 bases between. The length of the CDR3 is 16 residues. Per germline, CDR1 SEHNR and CDR2 FQNEAQ (reference sequence). The CDR3 nucleotides read TGTGCCAGCAGCTCCGACTCAAGGGGGATGAACACTGAAGCTTTCTTT. Protein: CASSSDSRGMNTEAFF. The variable domain in full, completed from reference TRBV7-9 and TRBJ1-1, reads DTGVSQNPRHKITKRGQNVTFRCDPISEHNRLYWYRQTLGQGPEFLTYFQNEAQLEKSRLLSDRFSAERPKGSFSTLEIQRTEQGDSAMYLCASSSDSRGMNTEAFFGQGTRLTVV.

This clonotype has only a few counts. The chain carries TRBV20-1 and TRBJ2-1, with D maybe TRBD1 (5 bases). V was clipped by 2 bases and J by 8 bases, with 10 bases between them. Germline CDR1 DFQATT, CDR2 SNEGSKA (reference sequence). This CDR3 has 12 amino acids. CDR3: CSARSREHEQFF. The CDR3 DNA sequence: TGCAGTGCTAGATCCAGGGAACATGAGCAGTTCTTC.

This chain joins TRBV3-1 and TRBJ2-3; 7 bases agree with TRBD2. The J segment lost 3 bases and the V segment lost 6 bases, leaving 9 bases of the junction unmatched. In germline, CDR1 is LGHDT, CDR2 YNNKEL (reference sequence). This CDR3 is built from 15 residues. The CDR3 loop reads CASSPTSPSTDTQYF. The CDR3 DNA reads TGTGCCAGCAGTCCGACTAGCCCGAGTACAGATACGCAGTATTTT.

The chain joins TRBV27 to TRBJ2-5; D possibly matches TRBD1 or TRBD2 (5 bases each). Trimming left V 7 bases short and J 2 bases short, with 17 bases between. Germline assignment: CDR1 MNHEY and CDR2 SMNVEV (reference sequence). The CDR3 is made up of 15 amino acids. CDR3 sequence reads: CASTPHWGSQETQYF. CDR3 in DNA: TGTGCCAGCACACCGCATTGGGGGAGTCAAGAGACCCAGTACTTC.

The V gene is TRBV28, the J gene TRBJ2-1; possibly TRBD1 or TRBD2 for D (5 bases each). CDR1 and CDR2 from the germline V gene are MDHEN and SYDVKM. CDR3 length: 16 amino acids. V dropped 3 bases and J dropped 3 bases, with 15 bases sitting between them. This CDR3 reads CASSFHRDPDYNEQFF. The CDR3 nucleotides are TGTGCCAGCAGTTTTCACCGGGACCCTGACTACAATGAGCAGTTCTTC.

This chain connects TRBV6-2 or TRBV6-3 to TRBJ2-7; possibly TRBD1 or TRBD2 for D (5 bases each). The CDR3 is 15 amino acids. From germline, CDR1 is MNHEY and CDR2 SVGEGT. Trimming removed 5 bases at V and 2 bases at J, with 16 bases between. CDR3 sequence reads: CASSAPGTRPYEQYF. For the CDR3, the DNA is TGTGCCAGCAGTGCCCCCGGGACGAGACCCTACGAGCAGTACTTC.

This clonotype was recorded a few times. V and J are TRBV4-1 and TRBJ2-7; tentatively, D is TRBD2 (5 bases). Germline loops: CDR1 MGHRA, CDR2 YSYEKL. V gave up 4 bases and J gave up 2 bases, with 15 bases separating them. The CDR3 loop spans 15 amino acids. CDR3 residues: CASSPSPGEPYEQYF. As DNA, the CDR3 is TGCGCCAGCAGCCCGTCCCCCGGGGAGCCCTACGAGCAGTACTTC.

This chain uses TRBV19 with TRBJ1-5, with D perhaps TRBD1 (6 bases). CDR1 and CDR2 (germline): LNHDA, SQIVND (reference sequence). V was pared by 4 bases and J by 2 bases, with 6 bases between. This CDR3 is built from 13 residues. The chain's CDR3 is CASSTGGNQPQHF. In DNA, the CDR3 is TGTGCCAGTAGTACAGGGGGCAATCAGCCCCAGCATTTT.

The J gene is TRBJ2-2, the V gene TRBV4-1, with D tentatively TRBD2 (6 bases). V lost 7 bases, J lost 4 bases, and 10 bases lay in between. Germline values: CDR1 MGHRA, CDR2 YSYEKL. The CDR3 spans 13 residues. CDR3 in DNA: TGCGCCAGCAATAGGGGAGGCACCGGGGAGCTGTTTTTT. Translated, it gives CASNRGGTGELFF.

The rearrangement links TRBV7-2 to TRBJ2-7; 8 bases map to TRBD1. Germline V gene data show CDR1 as SGHTA and CDR2 as FQGNSA. V shed 2 bases and J 4 bases; nucleotides not matched to a gene: 7. CDR3 length equals 15 residues. CDR3 sequence (DNA): TGTGCCAGCAGCTTAACTGCAGGGGGCAGGTACGAGCAGTACTTC. Its protein is CASSLTAGGRYEQYF.

This clonotype was seen a few times. The chain recombines TRBV7-2 with TRBJ2-7, with TRBD2 matching 11 bases. V gave up 5 bases and J gave up 6 bases; unmatched junction bases: 3. This CDR3 has 13 residues. Germline lookup yields CDR1 SGHTA and CDR2 FQGNSA. As DNA, the CDR3 is TGTGCCAGCAGCCTCGGACTAGCGGGCGAGCAGTACTTC. This gives the protein CASSLGLAGEQYF.